These 3 T cell receptor beta chains were sequenced from one sample in a study of cytomegalovirus exposure and HLA in healthy donors. The primer mix had 60 Vbeta and 13 Jbeta primers. The method was immunoSEQ multiplex PCR; TCRdb's version includes in-frame clones alone and lacks a portion of them. The sample contains 95,000 to 150,000 clones, about four fifths of which appear only once. The sequenced material came from PBMCs. The source is a woman aged 40 to 49 in good health and CMV-seropositive.

The V gene is TRBV6-6, the J gene TRBJ1-1, with 9 bases identical to TRBD1. J was trimmed by 5 bases and V by 1 base; bases with no gene match: 2. This CDR3 has 14 amino acids. Germline V gives CDR1 MNHNY, CDR2 SVGAGI (reference sequence). The DNA for the CDR3 is TGTGCCAGCAGTTACTGGACAGGGGAGACTGAAGCTTTCTTT. Translating gives CASSYWTGETEAFF.

The chain is built from TRBV7-2 and TRBJ1-2; TRBD1 is a possible D gene (6 bases). Trimming stripped 5 bases from V and 6 bases from J, with 16 bases between. The CDR3 has 14 residues. CDR1 and CDR2 from the germline V gene are SGHTA and FQGNSA. The CDR3: CASSQAQGLNGYTF. The CDR3 coding sequence is TGTGCCAGCAGCCAAGCCCAGGGGCTGAATGGCTACACCTTC. Supplemented by reference TRBV7-2 and TRBJ1-2, the full variable domain reads GAGVSQSPSNKVTEKGKDVELRCDPISGHTALYWYRQSLGQGLEFLIYFQGNSAPDKSGLPSDRFSAERTGGSVSTLTIQRTQQEDSAVYLCASSQAQGLNGYTFGSGTRLTVV.

The J gene is TRBJ1-4, the V gene TRBV9; D remains ambiguous. The V and J ends lost 2 bases and 4 bases respectively, with 9 bases between them. The germline CDR1 and CDR2 sequences are SGDLS and YYNGEE. The CDR3 has 14 residues. CDR3 region: CASSVERGNEKLFF. CDR3 in DNA: TGTGCCAGCAGCGTTGAGCGTGGTAATGAAAAACTGTTTTTT.